This is a list of T cell receptor beta chains from one sample in a study of cytomegalovirus exposure and HLA in healthy donors. Clones were sequenced by immunoSEQ multiplex PCR, and TCRdb holds only the in-frame ones, with some missing. The repertoire holds about 140,000 clones, with roughly four fifths as singletons. The sequenced sample was PBMCs. All receptors derive from a man aged 25-45 years in good health and CMV-seropositive. CDR3s include the opening cysteine and the closing phenylalanine or tryptophan. The D gene is left open where the match is weak. Some rows mark clone size as missing; the rest say once, few, many or name a class of expanded clone.

CDR3: CASSPRTSGRASQETQYF
DNA: TGTGCCAGCAGCCCCCGGACTAGCGGGAGGGCCTCCCAAGAGACCCAGTACTTC
V: TRBV9
D: TRBD2
size: .
length: 18
J: TRBJ2-5

CDR3: CAWSEDRGYGYTF
DNA: TGTGCCTGGAGTGAGGACAGGGGCTATGGCTACACCTTC
V: TRBV30
D: TRBD1
size: .
length: 13
J: TRBJ1-2

CDR3: CASSEVSRLNTEAFF
DNA: TGTGCCAGCAGTGAAGTTAGCCGTCTGAACACTGAAGCTTTCTTT
V: TRBV6-1
D: .
size: .
length: 15
J: TRBJ1-1

CDR3: CASSVEGRVDEKLFF
DNA: TGTGCCAGCAGCGTAGAGGGCAGGGTCGATGAAAAACTGTTTTTT
V: TRBV9
D: .
size: .
length: 15
J: TRBJ1-4

CDR3: CASSLYDRDEQYF
DNA: TGTGCCAGCAGCTTATATGACAGGGACGAGCAGTACTTC
V: TRBV5-4
D: TRBD1
size: .
length: 13
J: TRBJ2-7

CDR3: CASSSTGGGSYEQYF
DNA: TGTGCCAGCAGCTCCACAGGGGGGGGTTCCTACGAGCAGTACTTC
V: TRBV11-2
D: .
size: few
length: 15
J: TRBJ2-7

CDR3: CASSYGAGGRETQYF
DNA: TGTGCCAGCAGTTACGGAGCGGGGGGCCGGGAGACCCAGTACTTC
V: TRBV6-5
D: TRBD2
size: .
length: 15
J: TRBJ2-5

CDR3: CASSEYGPPRDTQYF
DNA: TGTGCCAGCAGTGAATATGGGCCGCCCCGAGATACGCAGTATTTT
V: TRBV2
D: .
size: .
length: 15
J: TRBJ2-3

CDR3: CASRSTRISYEQYF
DNA: TGTGCCAGCAGGTCGACAAGAATCTCCTACGAGCAGTACTTC
V: TRBV6-5
D: .
size: .
length: 14
J: TRBJ2-7

CDR3: CASSGTGGTEAFF
DNA: TGTGCCAGCTCAGGGACGGGGGGCACTGAAGCCTTCTTT
V: TRBV18
D: .
size: .
length: 13
J: TRBJ1-1

CDR3: CATSRDRVMGQPQHF
DNA: TGTGCCACCAGCAGAGACAGGGTAATGGGTCAGCCCCAGCATTTT
V: TRBV15
D: .
size: many
length: 15
J: TRBJ1-5

CDR3: CASSTTLNYGYTF
DNA: TGTGCCAGCAGCACGACACTTAACTATGGCTACACCTTC
V: TRBV2
D: .
size: .
length: 13
J: TRBJ1-2

CDR3: CASSYSPGQGYGYTF
DNA: TGTGCCAGCAGTTACTCACCGGGACAGGGTTATGGCTACACCTTC
V: TRBV6-6
D: TRBD1
size: .
length: 15
J: TRBJ1-2

CDR3: CASSPPVPRYEQYF
DNA: TGCGCCAGCAGCCCACCGGTCCCCCGCTACGAGCAGTACTTC
V: TRBV4-3
D: .
size: .
length: 14
J: TRBJ2-7

CDR3: CASGTELSNQPQHF
DNA: TGTGCCAGCGGGACAGAACTTAGCAATCAGCCCCAGCATTTT
V: TRBV6-1
D: TRBD1
size: .
length: 14
J: TRBJ1-5

CDR3: CASSPGWGESYTF
DNA: TGTGCCAGCAGCCCCGGATGGGGGGAAAGCTACACCTTC
V: TRBV7-9
D: .
size: few
length: 13
J: TRBJ1-2

CDR3: CASSFGTGSYEQYF
DNA: TGCGCCAGCAGCTTCGGGACTGGATCCTACGAGCAGTACTTC
V: TRBV5-1
D: .
size: .
length: 14
J: TRBJ2-7

CDR3: CASSAGLANGETQYF
DNA: TGTGCCAGCAGCGCGGGACTAGCGAATGGAGAGACCCAGTACTTC
V: TRBV11-2
D: TRBD2
size: .
length: 15
J: TRBJ2-5

CDR3: CASSTPGQGIYGYTF
DNA: TGTGCCAGCAGCACACCCGGACAGGGTATATATGGCTACACCTTC
V: TRBV7-2
D: TRBD1
size: .
length: 15
J: TRBJ1-2

CDR3: CASSLGPRKADTQYF
DNA: TGTGCCAGCAGCTTAGGCCCCAGGAAGGCAGATACGCAGTATTTT
V: TRBV7-8
D: .
size: once
length: 15
J: TRBJ2-3

CDR3: CASSVGQSYGYTF
DNA: TGTGCCAGCAGTGTGGGACAGAGCTATGGCTACACCTTC
V: TRBV25-1
D: TRBD1
size: .
length: 13
J: TRBJ1-2

CDR3: CASSSGELVGQRFYNEQFF
DNA: TGCGCCAGCAGCTCCGGCGAACTGGTGGGACAGAGGTTCTACAATGAGCAGTTCTTC
V: TRBV5-1
D: TRBD1
size: .
length: 19
J: TRBJ2-1

CDR3: CASSFPGTGGGYGYTF
DNA: TGTGCCAGCAGCTTCCCCGGGACAGGGGGCGGCTATGGCTACACCTTC
V: TRBV7-9
D: TRBD1
size: .
length: 16
J: TRBJ1-2

CDR3: CASGALGGSYEQYF
DNA: TGCGCCAGCGGAGCCCTCGGGGGCTCCTACGAGCAGTACTTC
V: TRBV5-1
D: .
size: .
length: 14
J: TRBJ2-7

CDR3: CASSERGGTDTQYF
DNA: TGTGCCAGCAGCGAGCGGGGGGGGACAGATACGCAGTATTTT
V: TRBV5-5
D: TRBD2
size: .
length: 14
J: TRBJ2-3

CDR3: CASSLTSGGAYNEQFF
DNA: TGTGCCAGCAGCCTAACTAGCGGGGGGGCTTACAATGAGCAGTTCTTC
V: TRBV11-3
D: TRBD2
size: .
length: 16
J: TRBJ2-1

CDR3: CASRQGPFQETQYF
DNA: TGTGCCAGCAGACAGGGGCCTTTTCAAGAGACCCAGTACTTC
V: TRBV6-5
D: TRBD1
size: .
length: 14
J: TRBJ2-5

CDR3: CASSLRGDGGYTF
DNA: TGTGCCAGCAGCCTCAGGGGGGATGGCGGCTACACCTTC
V: TRBV7-2
D: TRBD1
size: .
length: 13
J: TRBJ1-2

CDR3: CASSSAGGYNEQFF
DNA: TGCGCCAGCAGCTCGGCGGGCGGCTACAATGAGCAGTTCTTC
V: TRBV5-1
D: .
size: .
length: 14
J: TRBJ2-1

CDR3: CASSATRAKNIQYF
DNA: TGTGCCAGCAGCGCCACTAGAGCCAAAAACATTCAGTACTTC
V: TRBV7-2
D: .
size: once
length: 14
J: TRBJ2-4

CDR3: CAWSAGLLVGNQPQHF
DNA: TGTGCCTGGAGTGCGGGACTTTTGGTCGGGAATCAGCCCCAGCATTTT
V: TRBV30
D: .
size: few
length: 16
J: TRBJ1-5

CDR3: CASSLGGGEPEAFF
DNA: TGTGCCAGCAGCTTAGGTGGTGGAGAGCCAGAAGCTTTCTTT
V: TRBV7-6
D: .
size: .
length: 14
J: TRBJ1-1

CDR3: CASSGHRGLYGYTF
DNA: TGTGCCAGCAGCGGACACAGGGGTCTTTATGGCTACACCTTC
V: TRBV9
D: TRBD1
size: .
length: 14
J: TRBJ1-2

CDR3: CASSYGTGYQTRYTF
DNA: TGTGCCAGCAGTTACGGGACAGGGTATCAAACGCGCTACACCTTC
V: TRBV6-5
D: TRBD1
size: .
length: 15
J: TRBJ1-2

CDR3: CASSQGRETPQHF
DNA: TGCGCCAGCAGCCAAGGGAGGGAAACTCCCCAGCATTTT
V: TRBV4-3
D: .
size: .
length: 13
J: TRBJ1-5

CDR3: CASSSRGNSQETQYF
DNA: TGTGCCAGCTCGAGCAGGGGGAACTCCCAAGAGACCCAGTACTTC
V: TRBV18
D: TRBD1
size: .
length: 15
J: TRBJ2-5

CDR3: CASSNTGSTSEKLFF
DNA: TGTGCCAGCAGTAACACAGGGAGTACGAGTGAAAAACTGTTTTTT
V: TRBV25-1
D: .
size: .
length: 15
J: TRBJ1-4

CDR3: CASSYSSGSGGNEQFF
DNA: TGTGCCAGCAGTTACTCTAGCGGGAGTGGTGGCAATGAGCAGTTCTTC
V: TRBV6-5
D: TRBD2
size: .
length: 16
J: TRBJ2-1